The clone carrying this T cell receptor beta chain was detected a few times. Its antigen is currently unknown. The record originates from a study of early T cells in non-severe SARS-CoV-2 infection. For the study at large: It was bulk RNA from unsorted whole blood that was sequenced, and the chains were unpaired.

V trimming: 1 base; J trimming: 5 bases; junction bases outside the gene matches: 4. Germline loops: CDR1 LGHDT, CDR2 YNNKEL (reference sequence). The length of the CDR3 is 14 residues. Whole-study findings and limits: VDJdb-based matching was biased toward anti-spike CD8 responses and missed private and CD4 specificities.

The TCR library protocol attached unique molecular identifiers to the individual cDNA molecules. MiXCR was run by TCRdb on the 5' RACE reads, yielding one entry per CDR3 protein. The data contain about 48,000 distinct CDR3 sequences, about 13% of them singletons. The V gene is TRBV3-1, the J gene TRBJ2-5; TRBD2 aligns across 7 bases. The sequence was collected from an adult who was a healthcare worker with PCR-confirmed SARS-CoV-2 infection or an uninfected control (not recorded which). The sample taken for sequencing was whole blood. The CDR3 sequence is CASSQAGAGETQYF. The CDR3 coding sequence is TGTGCCAGCAGCCAAGCGGGAGCGGGGGAGACCCAGTACTTC.